These T cell receptor beta chains were read from a single sample in a study of regulatory T cells in long-lasting Graves disease. TCRdb processed the multiplex PCR reads anew with MiXCR; each CDR3 protein has one entry. The sample shows about 400,000 distinct CDR3 sequences, around 21% of them seen only once. This specimen consisted of peripheral blood mononuclear cells (PBMCs), obtained when the disease was refractory, from a patient treated with antithyroid drugs. These receptors were collected from a female donor with Graves disease. CDR3s include the opening cysteine and the closing phenylalanine or tryptophan. Fields, in order: J gene, V gene, CDR3 length, CDR3 protein.

>TRBJ1-6|TRBV27|15
CASSVDPGWGSPLHF
>TRBJ2-7|TRBV7-9|14
CASSSTQGPGEQYF
>TRBJ1-2|TRBV20-1|11
CSANQGWGYTF
>TRBJ1-1|TRBV6-1|15
CATTLPRVSNTEAFF
>TRBJ2-6|TRBV27|17
CASSPDRATSGANVLTF
>TRBJ2-7|TRBV2|11
CASRVAYEQYF
>TRBJ2-7|TRBV24-1|15
CATSDTTSGSYEQYF
>TRBJ2-2|TRBV27|17
CASSFLSGTGFSGELFF
>TRBJ2-5|TRBV12-5|17
CASGFPLREDLPETQYF
>TRBJ2-2|TRBV28|15
CASSLGLAAVGELFF
>TRBJ1-5|TRBV28|18
CASSPDGNRGPWGQPQHF
>TRBJ1-1|TRBV4-2|14
CASSQTDSKAEAFF